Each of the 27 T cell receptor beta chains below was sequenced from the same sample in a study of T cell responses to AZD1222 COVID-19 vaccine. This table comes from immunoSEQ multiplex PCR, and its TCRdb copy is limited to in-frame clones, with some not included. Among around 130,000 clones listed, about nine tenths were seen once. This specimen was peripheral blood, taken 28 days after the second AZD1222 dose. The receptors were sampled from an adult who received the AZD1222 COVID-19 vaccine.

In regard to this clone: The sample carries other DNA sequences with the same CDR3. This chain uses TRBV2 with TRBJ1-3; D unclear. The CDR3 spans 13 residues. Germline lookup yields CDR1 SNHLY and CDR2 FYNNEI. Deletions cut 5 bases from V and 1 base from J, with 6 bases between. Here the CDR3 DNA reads TGTGCCAGCAGTACGGGGTCTGGAAACACCATATATTTT. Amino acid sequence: CASSTGSGNTIYF.

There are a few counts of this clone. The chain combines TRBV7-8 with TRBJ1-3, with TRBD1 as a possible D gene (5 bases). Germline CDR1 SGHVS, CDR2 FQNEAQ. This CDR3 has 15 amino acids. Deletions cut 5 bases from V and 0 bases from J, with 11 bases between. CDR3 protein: CASSPRGGSGNTIYF. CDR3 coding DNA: TGTGCCAGCAGCCCCCGGGGGGGCTCTGGAAACACCATATATTTT. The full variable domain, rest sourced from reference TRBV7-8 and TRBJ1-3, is GAGVSQSPRYKVAKRGQDVALRCDPISGHVSLFWYQQALGQGPEFLTYFQNEAQLDKSGLPSDRFFAERPEGSVSTLKIQRTQQEDSAVYLCASSPRGGSGNTIYFGEGSWLTVV.

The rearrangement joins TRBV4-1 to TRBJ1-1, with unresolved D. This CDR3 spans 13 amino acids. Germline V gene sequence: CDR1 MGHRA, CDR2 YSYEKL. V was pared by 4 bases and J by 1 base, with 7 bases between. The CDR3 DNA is TGCGCCAGCAGCCTCTACACGAACACTGAAGCTTTCTTT. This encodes CASSLYTNTEAFF.

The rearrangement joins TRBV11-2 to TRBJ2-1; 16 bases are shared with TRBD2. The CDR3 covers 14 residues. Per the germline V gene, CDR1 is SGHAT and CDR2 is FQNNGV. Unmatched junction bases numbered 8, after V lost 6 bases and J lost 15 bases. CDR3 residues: CASRLGLAGGQAFF. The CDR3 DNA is TGTGCCAGCAGATTGGGACTAGCGGGAGGGCAGGCGTTCTTC.

This CDR3 is CSVAWGADTEAFF. The CDR3 bases are TGCAGCGTGGCGTGGGGGGCCGACACTGAAGCTTTCTTT. The chain couples TRBV29-1 to TRBJ1-1, with a possible D match to TRBD1 (6 bases). The CDR3 is 13 residues long. Trimming pared 6 bases from V and 3 bases from J, leaving 14 bases between. Germline assignment: CDR1 SQVTM and CDR2 ANQGSEA.

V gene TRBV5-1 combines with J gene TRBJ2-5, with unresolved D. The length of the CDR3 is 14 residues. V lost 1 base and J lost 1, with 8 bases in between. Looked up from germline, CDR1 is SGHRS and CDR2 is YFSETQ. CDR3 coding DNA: TGCGCCAGCAGCTTGCGTGTCGGCCAAGAGACCCAGTACTTC. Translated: CASSLRVGQETQYF.

CDR3 protein: CASSPGGNNQPQHF. The CDR3 nucleotides read TGTGCCAGCTCACCGGGGGGGAACAATCAGCCCCAGCATTTT. The gene calls are TRBV18 and TRBJ1-5; tentatively, D is TRBD1 (5 bases). The CDR3 spans 14 residues. Germline-derived CDR1 and CDR2 are KGHSH and LQKENI. V lost 3 bases, J lost 3 bases, and 9 bases lay in between.

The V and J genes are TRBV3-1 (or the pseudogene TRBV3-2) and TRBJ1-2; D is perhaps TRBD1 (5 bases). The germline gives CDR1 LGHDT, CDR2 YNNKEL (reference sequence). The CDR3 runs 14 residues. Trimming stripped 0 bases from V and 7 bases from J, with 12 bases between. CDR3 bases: TGTGCCAGCAGCCAAGAACCTGGGAGGGGTGGCTACACCTTC. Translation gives CASSQEPGRGGYTF.

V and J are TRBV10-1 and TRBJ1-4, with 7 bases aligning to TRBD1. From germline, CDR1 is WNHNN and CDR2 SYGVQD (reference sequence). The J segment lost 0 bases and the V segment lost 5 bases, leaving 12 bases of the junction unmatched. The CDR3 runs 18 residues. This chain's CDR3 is CASSHPGQLRSTNEKLFF. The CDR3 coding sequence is TGCGCCAGCAGTCACCCGGGACAGCTGCGATCAACTAATGAAAAACTGTTTTTT.

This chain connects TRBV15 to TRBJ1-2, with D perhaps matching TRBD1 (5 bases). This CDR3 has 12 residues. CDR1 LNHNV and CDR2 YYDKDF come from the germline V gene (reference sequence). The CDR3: CATGAGPYGYTF. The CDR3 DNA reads TGTGCGACCGGGGCAGGGCCCTATGGCTACACCTTC. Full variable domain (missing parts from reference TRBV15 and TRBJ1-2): DAMVIQNPRYQVTQFGKPVTLSCSQTLNHNVMYWYQQKSSQAPKLLFHYYDKDFNNEADTPDNFQSRRPNTSFCFLDIRSPGLGDTAMYLCATGAGPYGYTFGSGTRLTVV.

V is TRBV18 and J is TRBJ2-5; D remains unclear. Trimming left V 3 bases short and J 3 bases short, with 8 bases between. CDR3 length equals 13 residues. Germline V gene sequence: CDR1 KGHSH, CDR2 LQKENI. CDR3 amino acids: CASSPPSEETQYF. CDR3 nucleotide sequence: TGTGCCAGCTCACCGCCCAGCGAAGAGACCCAGTACTTC.

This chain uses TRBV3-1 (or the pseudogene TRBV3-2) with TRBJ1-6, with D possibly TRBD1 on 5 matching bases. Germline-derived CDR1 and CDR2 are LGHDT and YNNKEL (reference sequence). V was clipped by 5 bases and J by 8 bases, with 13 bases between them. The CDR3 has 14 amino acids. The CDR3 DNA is TGTGCCAGCAGCGATCTCGGGGCTGATTCACCCCTCCACTTT. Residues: CASSDLGADSPLHF.

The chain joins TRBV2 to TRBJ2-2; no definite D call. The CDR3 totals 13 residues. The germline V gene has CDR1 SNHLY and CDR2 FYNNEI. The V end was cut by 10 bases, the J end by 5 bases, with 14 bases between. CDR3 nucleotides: TGTGCCATCGGAACGAAAACAACCGGGGAGCTGTTTTTT. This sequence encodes CAIGTKTTGELFF.

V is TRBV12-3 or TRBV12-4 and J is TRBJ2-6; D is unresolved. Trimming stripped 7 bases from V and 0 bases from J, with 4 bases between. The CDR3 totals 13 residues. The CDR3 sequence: CASTTSGANVLTF. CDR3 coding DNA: TGTGCCAGCACCACCTCTGGGGCCAACGTCCTGACTTTC.

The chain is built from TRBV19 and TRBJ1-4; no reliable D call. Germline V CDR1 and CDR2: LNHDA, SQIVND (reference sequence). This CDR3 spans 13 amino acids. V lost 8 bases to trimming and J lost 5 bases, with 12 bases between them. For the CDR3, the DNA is TGTGCCAGTCTCTCATTGGAAAATGAAAAACTGTTTTTT. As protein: CASLSLENEKLFF.

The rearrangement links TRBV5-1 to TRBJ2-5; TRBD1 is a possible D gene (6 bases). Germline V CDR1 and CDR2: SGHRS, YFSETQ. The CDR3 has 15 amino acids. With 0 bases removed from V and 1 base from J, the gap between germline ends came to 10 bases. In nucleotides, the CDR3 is TGCGCCAGCAGCTTGGATCGACAGGTCCAAGAGACCCAGTACTTC. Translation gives CASSLDRQVQETQYF.

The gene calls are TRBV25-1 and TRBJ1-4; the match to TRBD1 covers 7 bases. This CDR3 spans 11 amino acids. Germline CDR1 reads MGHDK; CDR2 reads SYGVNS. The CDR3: CGTGINEKLFF. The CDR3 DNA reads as TGTGGGACAGGCATTAATGAAAAACTGTTTTTT.

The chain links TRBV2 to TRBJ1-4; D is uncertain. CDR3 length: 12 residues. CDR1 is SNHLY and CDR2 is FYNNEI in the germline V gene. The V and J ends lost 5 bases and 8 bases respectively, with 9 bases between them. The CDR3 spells CASSPPREKLFF. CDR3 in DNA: TGTGCCAGCAGTCCGCCGAGGGAAAAACTGTTTTTT.

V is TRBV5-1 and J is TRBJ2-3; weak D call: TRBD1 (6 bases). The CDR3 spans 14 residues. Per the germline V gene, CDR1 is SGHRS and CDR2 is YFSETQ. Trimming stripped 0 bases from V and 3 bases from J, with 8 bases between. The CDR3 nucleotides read TGCGCCAGCAGCTTGGACAGGGATACAGATACGCAGTATTTT. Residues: CASSLDRDTDTQYF.

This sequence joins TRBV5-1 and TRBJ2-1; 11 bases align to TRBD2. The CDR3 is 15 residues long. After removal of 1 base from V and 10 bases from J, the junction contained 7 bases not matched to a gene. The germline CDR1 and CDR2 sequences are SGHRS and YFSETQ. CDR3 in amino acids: CASSLSLAGGGEQFF. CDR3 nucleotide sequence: TGCGCCAGCAGCTTGAGTCTAGCGGGGGGTGGAGAGCAGTTCTTC.

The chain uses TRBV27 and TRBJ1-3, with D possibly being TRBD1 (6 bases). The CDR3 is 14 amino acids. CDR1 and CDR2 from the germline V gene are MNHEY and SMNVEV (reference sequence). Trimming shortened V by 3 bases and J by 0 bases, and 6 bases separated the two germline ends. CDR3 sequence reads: CASSLGASGNTIYF. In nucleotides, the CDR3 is TGTGCCAGCAGTTTGGGGGCCTCTGGAAACACCATATATTTT.

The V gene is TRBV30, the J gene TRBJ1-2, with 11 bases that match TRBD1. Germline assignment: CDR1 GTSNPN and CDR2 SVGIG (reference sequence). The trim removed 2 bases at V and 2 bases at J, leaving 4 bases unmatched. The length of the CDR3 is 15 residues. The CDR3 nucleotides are TGTGCCTGGAGTAGAGGGACAGGGGGGAACTATGGCTACACCTTC. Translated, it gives CAWSRGTGGNYGYTF.

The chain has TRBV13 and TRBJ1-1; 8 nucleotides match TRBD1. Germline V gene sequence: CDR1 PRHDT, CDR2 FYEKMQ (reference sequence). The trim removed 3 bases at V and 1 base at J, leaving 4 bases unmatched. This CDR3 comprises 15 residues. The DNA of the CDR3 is TGTGCCAGCAGCTTCGGACAGGGCGGGAACACTGAAGCTTTCTTT. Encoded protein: CASSFGQGGNTEAFF.

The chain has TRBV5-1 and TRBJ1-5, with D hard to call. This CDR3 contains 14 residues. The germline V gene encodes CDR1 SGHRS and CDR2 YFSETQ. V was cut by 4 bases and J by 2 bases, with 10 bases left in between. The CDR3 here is CASSPGEGNQPQHF. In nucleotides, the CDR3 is TGCGCCAGCAGCCCTGGAGAAGGCAATCAGCCCCAGCATTTT.

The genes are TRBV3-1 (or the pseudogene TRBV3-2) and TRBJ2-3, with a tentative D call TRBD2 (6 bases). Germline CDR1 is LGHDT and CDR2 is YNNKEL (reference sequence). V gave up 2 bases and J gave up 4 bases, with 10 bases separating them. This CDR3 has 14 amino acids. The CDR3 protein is CASSQMSGADTQYF. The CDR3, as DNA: TGTGCCAGCAGCCAAATGTCGGGAGCAGATACGCAGTATTTT.

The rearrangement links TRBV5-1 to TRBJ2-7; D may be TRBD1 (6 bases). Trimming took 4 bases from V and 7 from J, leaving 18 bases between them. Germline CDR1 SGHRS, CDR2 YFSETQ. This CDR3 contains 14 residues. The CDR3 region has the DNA TGCGCCAGCAGCCTACAGGGACGTTGGGTGGAGCAGTACTTC. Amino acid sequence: CASSLQGRWVEQYF.

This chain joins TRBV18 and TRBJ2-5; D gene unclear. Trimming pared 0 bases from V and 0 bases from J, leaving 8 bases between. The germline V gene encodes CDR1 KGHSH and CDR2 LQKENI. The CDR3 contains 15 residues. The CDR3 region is CASSPPTRYQETQYF. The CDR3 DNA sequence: TGTGCCAGCTCACCACCGACGAGGTACCAAGAGACCCAGTACTTC.